A selection of T cell receptor beta chains follows, all from one sample in a study of blood T cells in healthy people across ages. One entry per CDR3 protein results from TCRdb running MiXCR on the 5' RACE reads. The data hold roughly 800,000 distinct CDR3 sequences, with 58% observed a single time. Sequencing input: blood. All receptors come from a man aged 30-40 years in good health. The CDR3 runs from the conserved cysteine through the conserved F or W. D genes are given only for firm matches. A row's size may be missing; if present it is once, few, many or a size class.

cdr3_aa cdr3_nt j_call clone_size v_call d_call
CASSQGGGFGEQFF TGCGCCAGCAGCCAAGGGGGGGGTTTCGGTGAGCAGTTCTTC TRBJ2-1 NA TRBV4-3 TRBD2
CASSLDLGLVADTQYF TGTGCCAGCAGCTTAGATCTGGGACTAGTGGCAGATACGCAGTATTTT TRBJ2-3 few TRBV7-2 TRBD2
CATSDYAGRGDTQYF TGTGCCACCAGTGATTATGCGGGACGAGGAGATACGCAGTATTTT TRBJ2-3 few TRBV24-1 NA
CATRRVLQETQYF TGTGCCACCAGACGGGTACTACAAGAGACCCAGTACTTC TRBJ2-5 NA TRBV15 NA
CASTKDRGGGYTF TGTGCCAGCACCAAAGACAGGGGCGGGGGCTACACCTTC TRBJ1-2 once TRBV7-2 TRBD1
CASSPLAETQYF TGTGCCAGCAGCCCCCTCGCGGAGACCCAGTACTTC TRBJ2-5 few TRBV7-2 NA
CSATAADTQYF TGCAGTGCTACAGCTGCAGATACGCAGTATTTT TRBJ2-3 few TRBV20-1 NA
CSAGPRTGLSYEQYF TGCAGTGCTGGACCCCGGACAGGGCTTTCCTACGAGCAGTACTTC TRBJ2-7 few TRBV20-1 TRBD1
CASSKDTGYGYTF TGTGCCAGCAGCAAGGACACTGGCTATGGCTACACCTTC TRBJ1-2 NA TRBV7-9 NA
CASSYMGLVTQYF TGTGCCAGCAGTTATATGGGGCTTGTGACCCAGTACTTC TRBJ2-5 few TRBV6-6 NA
CASSERTAGEEQYF TGTGCCAGCAGTGAAAGGACGGCCGGTGAGGAGCAGTACTTC TRBJ2-5 NA TRBV2 NA
CSVERGQGVDEQFF TGCAGCGTTGAGAGGGGGCAGGGGGTAGATGAGCAGTTCTTC TRBJ2-1 NA TRBV29-1 TRBD1
CASSSQGAGETQYF TGTGCCAGCAGCTCACAGGGGGCAGGGGAGACCCAGTACTTC TRBJ2-5 NA TRBV7-2 TRBD1
CSALAGVYEQYF TGCAGTGCACTAGCGGGTGTCTACGAGCAGTACTTC TRBJ2-7 NA TRBV20-1 TRBD2